Given below is one T cell receptor (beta chain) in context. Which antigen it targets is not known. No clone much larger than this one lies a single base away; base qualities are absent. This specimen belongs to a study of T cells after yellow fever vaccination (dated by TCRdb to about 2019). With respect to the entire study: The SMART-Seq v4 Ultra Low Input RNA kit was used to prepare libraries from fractions with low cell numbers. To track T-cell clones before and after primary and booster YFV17D yellow fever vaccination, bulk TCR alpha and beta repertoires were sequenced longitudinally. Two healthy male donors, one aged 18 to 29 and one aged 30 to 40 years, made up the cohort. Blood samples were taken at several timepoints before and after primary and secondary immunization, and bulk PBMC replicates and cell subsets were isolated.

The paper as a whole reports these results and caveats: Most clones expanded after primary vaccination (approximately 95% of CD4 and 80% to 90% of CD8) were re-detected after the booster, suggesting that broad memory maintenance occurred. Only a couple of donors were included in the study, so the extent to which the findings can be generalized is limited. FACS-sorted repertoires could contain abundant contaminating clonotypes from the bulk population, so computational filtering was required. A small share of clonotypes occurred in both CD4 and CD8 compartments, likely arising from convergent recombination. Compared with the primary T-cell response, the secondary T-cell response was faster but weaker, reaching its peak on day 5 rather than on day 15.

This specimen's treatment or condition label, interpreted: live attenuated yellow fever vaccine strain. At each blood-draw timepoint, two biological replicates of bulk PBMCs were obtained. A standard Ficoll-Paque protocol was used to isolate PBMCs from peripheral blood. TriZol was used to extract RNA from bulk PBMCs, CD4 and CD8 fractions, and dextramer-positive and dextramer-negative fractions. After removal of 5 bases from V and 3 bases from J, the junction retains 6 bases not matched to a gene. Inclusive of the bounding cysteine and phenylalanine, the CDR3 is 14 residues long. The retained sequence is limited to the CDR3, 42 bases, with the frame set at the first base. TCR cDNA was made using 5'RACE template switching, a step that added a universal primer site and unique molecular identifiers. Priming of cDNA synthesis was performed from both the TCR alpha and TCR beta constant segments. Libraries were amplified in two PCR steps, with sample barcodes and sequencing adapters added in the second step. Sequencing of libraries was performed on Illumina HiSeq 2500 (2x100 bp) or NovaSeq (2x150 bp). On the study's bioinformatics: MIGEC was used to demultiplex reads and collapse the reads into UMI consensus sequences, and MiXCR was used for V(D)J alignment. Clonotypes responding to the vaccine were identified with edgeR on replicate PBMC samples, with the criteria of FDR below 0.01 and a log2 fold change above 5 up to day 15. CD4 or CD8 identity was assigned to each bulk clonotype according to whether the clonotype was present at higher abundance in the sequenced CD4 repertoire or the sequenced CD8 repertoire. In TCRdb, the public reads were trimmed at Q25 with fastp and aligned with MiXCR, with productive beta chains retained. Every distinct CDR3 protein forms one entry, paired with its most common genes and DNA. The V and J calls, along with clone size, are taken from TCRdb and not from the paper's own processing. This sample lists 550,000 to 750,000 distinct CDR3 sequences; approximately 15% were detected once. In total, the top ten clones hold over 12% of the sample.

The sequence was obtained from a man aged 25-45 years who received the YFV17D yellow fever vaccine. The chain uses TRBV12-3 or TRBV12-4 and TRBJ2-7; 8 of the junction bases match TRBD1. Sequences were derived from PBMCs, sampled on the day of the yellow fever booster vaccination. The CDR3 reads as follows: CASSPADRDYEQYF. The DNA is as follows: TGTGCCAGCAGTCCCGCGGACAGGGACTACGAGCAGTACTTC.